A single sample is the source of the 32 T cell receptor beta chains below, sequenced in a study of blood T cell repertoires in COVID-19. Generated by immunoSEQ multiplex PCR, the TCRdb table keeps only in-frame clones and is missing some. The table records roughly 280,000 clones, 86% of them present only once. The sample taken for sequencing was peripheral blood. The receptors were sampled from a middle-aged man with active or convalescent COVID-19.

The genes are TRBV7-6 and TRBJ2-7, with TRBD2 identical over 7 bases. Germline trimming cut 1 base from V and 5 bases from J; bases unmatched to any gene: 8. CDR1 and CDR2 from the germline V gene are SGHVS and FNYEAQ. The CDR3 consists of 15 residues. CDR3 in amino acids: CASSLGRSGGHEQYF. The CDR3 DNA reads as TGTGCCAGCAGCTTAGGGCGGTCGGGGGGACACGAGCAGTACTTC.

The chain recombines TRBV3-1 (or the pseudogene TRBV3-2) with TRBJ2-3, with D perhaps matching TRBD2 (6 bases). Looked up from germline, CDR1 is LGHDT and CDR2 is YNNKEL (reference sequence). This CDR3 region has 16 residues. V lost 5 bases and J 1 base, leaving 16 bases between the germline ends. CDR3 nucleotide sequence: TGTGCCAGCAGCTTGGGGACTTCCCTGGGCACAGATACGCAGTATTTT. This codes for CASSLGTSLGTDTQYF.

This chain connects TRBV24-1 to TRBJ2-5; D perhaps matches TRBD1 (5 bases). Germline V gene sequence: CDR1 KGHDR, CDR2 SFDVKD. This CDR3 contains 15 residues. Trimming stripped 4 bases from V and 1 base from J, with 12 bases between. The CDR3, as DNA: TGTGCCACCAGTGACGCACAGGCATTCCAAGAGACCCAGTACTTC. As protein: CATSDAQAFQETQYF.

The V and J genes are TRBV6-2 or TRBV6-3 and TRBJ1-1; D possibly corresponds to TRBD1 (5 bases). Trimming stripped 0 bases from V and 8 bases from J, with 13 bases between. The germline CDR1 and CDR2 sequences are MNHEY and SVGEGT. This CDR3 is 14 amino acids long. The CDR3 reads CASSYSHPGEEAFF. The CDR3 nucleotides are TGTGCCAGCAGTTACTCTCATCCGGGGGAGGAAGCTTTCTTT.

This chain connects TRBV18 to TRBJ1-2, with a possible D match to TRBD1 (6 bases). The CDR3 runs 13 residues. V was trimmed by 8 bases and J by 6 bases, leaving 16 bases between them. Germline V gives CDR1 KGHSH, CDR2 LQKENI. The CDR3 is CASRREGVNGYTF. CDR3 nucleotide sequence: TGTGCCAGCCGACGGGAGGGGGTCAATGGCTACACCTTC.

The CDR3 protein is CASSSQGLAADTQYF. The DNA of the CDR3 is TGTGCCAGCAGCTCCCAGGGACTAGCGGCAGATACGCAGTATTTT. This chain joins TRBV7-2 and TRBJ2-3; 11 nucleotides agree with TRBD2. The CDR3 has 15 residues. Germline CDR1 SGHTA, CDR2 FQGNSA. V lost 4 bases and J lost 4; bases outside the gene matches: 4.

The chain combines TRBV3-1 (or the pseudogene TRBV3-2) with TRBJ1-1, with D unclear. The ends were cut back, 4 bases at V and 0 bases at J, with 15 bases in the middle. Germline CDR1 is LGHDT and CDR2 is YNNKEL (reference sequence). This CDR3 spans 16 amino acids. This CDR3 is CASSPSLMSLNTEAFF. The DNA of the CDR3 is TGTGCCAGCAGCCCTAGCTTAATGTCACTGAACACTGAAGCTTTCTTT.

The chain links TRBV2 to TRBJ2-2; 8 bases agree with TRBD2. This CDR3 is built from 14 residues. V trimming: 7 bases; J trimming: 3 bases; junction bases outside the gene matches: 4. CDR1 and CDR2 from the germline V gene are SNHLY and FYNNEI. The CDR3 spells CASTPGGYTGELFF. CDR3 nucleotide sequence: TGTGCCAGCACCCCGGGAGGGTACACCGGGGAGCTGTTTTTT.

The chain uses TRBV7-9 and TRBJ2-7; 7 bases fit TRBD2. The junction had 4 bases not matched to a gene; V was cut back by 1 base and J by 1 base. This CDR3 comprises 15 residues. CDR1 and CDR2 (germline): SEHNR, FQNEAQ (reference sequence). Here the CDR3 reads CASSLGSGGSYEQYF. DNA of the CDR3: TGTGCCAGCAGCTTAGGGTCGGGGGGTTCCTACGAGCAGTACTTC. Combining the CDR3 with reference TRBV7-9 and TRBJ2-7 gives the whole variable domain DTGVSQNPRHKITKRGQNVTFRCDPISEHNRLYWYRQTLGQGPEFLTYFQNEAQLEKSRLLSDRFSAERPKGSFSTLEIQRTEQGDSAMYLCASSLGSGGSYEQYFGPGTRLTVT.

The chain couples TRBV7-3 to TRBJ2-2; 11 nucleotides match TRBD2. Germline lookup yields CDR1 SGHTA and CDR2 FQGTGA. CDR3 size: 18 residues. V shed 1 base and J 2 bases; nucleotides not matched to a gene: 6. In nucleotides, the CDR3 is TGTGCCAGCAGCTTAATTCCTAGCGGGAGGATTAACACCGGGGAGCTGTTTTTT. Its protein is CASSLIPSGRINTGELFF.

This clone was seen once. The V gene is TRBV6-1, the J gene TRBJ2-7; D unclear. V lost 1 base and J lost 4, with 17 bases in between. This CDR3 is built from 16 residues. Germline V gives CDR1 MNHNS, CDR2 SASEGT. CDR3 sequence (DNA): TGTGCCAGCAGTGAAGAGGAGATAGTTTACGGTTACGAGCAGTACTTC. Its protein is CASSEEEIVYGYEQYF.

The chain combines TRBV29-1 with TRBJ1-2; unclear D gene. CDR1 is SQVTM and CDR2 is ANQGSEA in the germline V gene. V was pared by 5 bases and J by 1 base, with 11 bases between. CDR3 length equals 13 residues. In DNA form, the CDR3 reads TGCAGCGTTCTAGGGAGGAGTAACTATGGCTACACCTTC. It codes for CSVLGRSNYGYTF.

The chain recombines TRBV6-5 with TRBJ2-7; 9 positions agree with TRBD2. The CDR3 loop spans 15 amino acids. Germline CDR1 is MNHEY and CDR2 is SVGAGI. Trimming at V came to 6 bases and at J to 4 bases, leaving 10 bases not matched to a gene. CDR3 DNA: TGTGCCAGCAGCCCCGGGAGTAGCGGGGGTTACGAGCAGTACTTC. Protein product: CASSPGSSGGYEQYF.

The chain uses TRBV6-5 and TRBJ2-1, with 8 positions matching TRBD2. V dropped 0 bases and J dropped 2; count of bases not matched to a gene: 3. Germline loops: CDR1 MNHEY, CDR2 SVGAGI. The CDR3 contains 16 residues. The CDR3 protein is CASSYSIAGPYNEQFF. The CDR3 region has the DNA TGTGCCAGCAGTTACTCGATAGCGGGGCCCTACAATGAGCAGTTCTTC.

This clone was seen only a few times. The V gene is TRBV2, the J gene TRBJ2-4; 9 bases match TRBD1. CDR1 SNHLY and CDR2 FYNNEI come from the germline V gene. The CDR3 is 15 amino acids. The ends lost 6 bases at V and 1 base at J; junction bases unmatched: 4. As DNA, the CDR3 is TGTGCCAGCAGGGGGACAGGGCTGGCCAAAAACATTCAGTACTTC. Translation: CASRGTGLAKNIQYF. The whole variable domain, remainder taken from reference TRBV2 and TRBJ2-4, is EPEVTQTPSHQVTQMGQEVILRCVPISNHLYFYWYRQILGQKVEFLVSFYNNEISEKSEIFDDQFSVERPDGSNFTLKIRSTKLEDSAMYFCASRGTGLAKNIQYFGAGTRLSVL.

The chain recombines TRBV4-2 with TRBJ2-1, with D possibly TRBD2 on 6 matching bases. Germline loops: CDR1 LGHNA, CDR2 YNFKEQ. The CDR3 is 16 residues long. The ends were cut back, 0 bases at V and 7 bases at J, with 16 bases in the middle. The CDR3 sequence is CASSQEGLPDGNEQFF. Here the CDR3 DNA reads TGTGCCAGCAGCCAAGAGGGACTTCCTGATGGTAATGAGCAGTTCTTC.

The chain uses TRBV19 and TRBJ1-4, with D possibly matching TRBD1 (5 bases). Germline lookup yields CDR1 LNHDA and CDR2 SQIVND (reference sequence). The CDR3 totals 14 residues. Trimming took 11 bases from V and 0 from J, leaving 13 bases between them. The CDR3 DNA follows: TGTGCCTCAAATGGGGGGGCAACTAATGAAAAACTGTTTTTT. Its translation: CASNGGATNEKLFF.

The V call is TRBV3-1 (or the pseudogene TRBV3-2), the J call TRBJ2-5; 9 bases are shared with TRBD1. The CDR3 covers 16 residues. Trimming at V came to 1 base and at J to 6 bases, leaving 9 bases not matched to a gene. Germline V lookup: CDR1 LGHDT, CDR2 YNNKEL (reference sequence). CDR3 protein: CASSQGHAGTGQTQYF. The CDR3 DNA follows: TGTGCCAGCAGCCAAGGGCATGCCGGGACAGGGCAGACCCAGTACTTC.

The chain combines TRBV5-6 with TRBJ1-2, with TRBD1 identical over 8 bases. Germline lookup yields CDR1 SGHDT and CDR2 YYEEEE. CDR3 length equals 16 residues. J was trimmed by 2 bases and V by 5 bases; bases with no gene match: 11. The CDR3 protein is CASRTRTGRDNYGYTF. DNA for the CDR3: TGTGCCAGCAGGACAAGGACAGGGAGAGACAACTATGGCTACACCTTC.

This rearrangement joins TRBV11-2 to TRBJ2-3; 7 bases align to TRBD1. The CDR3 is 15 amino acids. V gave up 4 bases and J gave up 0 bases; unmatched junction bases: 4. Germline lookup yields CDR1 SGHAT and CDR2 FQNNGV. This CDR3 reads CASSSGTESTDTQYF. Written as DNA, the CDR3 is TGTGCCAGCAGCTCCGGGACAGAGAGCACAGATACGCAGTATTTT.

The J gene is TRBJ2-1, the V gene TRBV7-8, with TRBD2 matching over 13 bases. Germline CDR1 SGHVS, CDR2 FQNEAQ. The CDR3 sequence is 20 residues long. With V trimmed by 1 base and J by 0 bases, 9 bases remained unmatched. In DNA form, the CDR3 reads TGTGCCAGCAGCTTAGAGGTAGGACTAGCGGGAGCAAGCTCCTACAATGAGCAGTTCTTC. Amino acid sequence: CASSLEVGLAGASSYNEQFF.

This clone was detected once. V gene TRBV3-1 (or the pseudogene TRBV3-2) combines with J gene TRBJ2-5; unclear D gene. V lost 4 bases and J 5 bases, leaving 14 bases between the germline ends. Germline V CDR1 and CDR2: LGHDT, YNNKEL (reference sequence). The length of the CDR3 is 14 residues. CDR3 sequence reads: CASSLSRMAETQYF. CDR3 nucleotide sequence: TGTGCCAGCAGCCTCAGCAGGATGGCTGAGACCCAGTACTTC.

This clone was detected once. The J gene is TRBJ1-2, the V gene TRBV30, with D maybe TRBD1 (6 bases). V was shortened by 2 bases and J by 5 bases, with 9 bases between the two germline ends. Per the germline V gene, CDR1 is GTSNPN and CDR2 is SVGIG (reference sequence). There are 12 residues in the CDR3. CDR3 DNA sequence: TGTGCCTGGAGTTATCAGGGGTATGGCTACACCTTC. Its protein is CAWSYQGYGYTF.

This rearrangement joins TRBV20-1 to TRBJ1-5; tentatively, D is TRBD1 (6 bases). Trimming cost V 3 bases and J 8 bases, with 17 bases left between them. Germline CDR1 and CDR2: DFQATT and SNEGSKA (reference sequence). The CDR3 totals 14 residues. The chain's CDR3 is CSASGGTSTEPQHF. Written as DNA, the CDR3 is TGCAGTGCTAGTGGGGGGACATCTACGGAGCCCCAGCATTTT.

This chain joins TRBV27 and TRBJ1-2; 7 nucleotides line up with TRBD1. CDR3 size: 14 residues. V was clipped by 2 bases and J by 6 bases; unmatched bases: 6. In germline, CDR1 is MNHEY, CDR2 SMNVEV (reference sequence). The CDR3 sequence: CASSLVGGGDGYTF. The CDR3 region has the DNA TGTGCCAGCAGTTTAGTAGGGGGCGGGGATGGCTACACCTTC.

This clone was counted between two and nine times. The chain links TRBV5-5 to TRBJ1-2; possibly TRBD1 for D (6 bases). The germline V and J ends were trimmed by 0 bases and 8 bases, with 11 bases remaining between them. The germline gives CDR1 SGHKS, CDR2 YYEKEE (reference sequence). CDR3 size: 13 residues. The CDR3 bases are TGTGCCAGCAGCTTGGTCCCAGGGGTAGGCTACACCTTC. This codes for CASSLVPGVGYTF.

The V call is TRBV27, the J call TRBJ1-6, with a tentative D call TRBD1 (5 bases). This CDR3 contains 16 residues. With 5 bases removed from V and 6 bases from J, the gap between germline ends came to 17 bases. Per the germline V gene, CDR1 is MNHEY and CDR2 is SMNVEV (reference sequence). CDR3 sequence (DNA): TGTGCCAGCAGTCAGCGGGGGGTGCAGCGTAATTCACCCCTCCACTTT. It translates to CASSQRGVQRNSPLHF.

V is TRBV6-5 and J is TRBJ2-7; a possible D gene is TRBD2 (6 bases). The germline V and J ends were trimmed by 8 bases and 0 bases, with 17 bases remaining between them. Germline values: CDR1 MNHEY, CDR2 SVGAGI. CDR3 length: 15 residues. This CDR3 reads CASFPPGGNSYEQYF. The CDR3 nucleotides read TGTGCCAGCTTCCCGCCGGGCGGGAACTCCTACGAGCAGTACTTC.

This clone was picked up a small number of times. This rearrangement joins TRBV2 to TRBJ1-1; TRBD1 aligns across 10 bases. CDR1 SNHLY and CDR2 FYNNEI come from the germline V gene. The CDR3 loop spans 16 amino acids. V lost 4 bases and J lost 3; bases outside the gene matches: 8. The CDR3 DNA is TGTGCCAGCAGTGTCGAAGGGACAGGGGCGGACACTGAAGCTTTCTTT. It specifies CASSVEGTGADTEAFF.

The CDR3 region is CASSDIYWVWAQYF. DNA of the CDR3: TGTGCCAGCAGTGACATCTATTGGGTTTGGGCGCAGTACTTC. V and J are TRBV6-4 and TRBJ2-7; D is unclear. There are 14 residues in the CDR3. V shed 2 bases and J shed 9 bases, with 17 bases lying between them. Germline loops: CDR1 MRHNA, CDR2 SNTAGT.

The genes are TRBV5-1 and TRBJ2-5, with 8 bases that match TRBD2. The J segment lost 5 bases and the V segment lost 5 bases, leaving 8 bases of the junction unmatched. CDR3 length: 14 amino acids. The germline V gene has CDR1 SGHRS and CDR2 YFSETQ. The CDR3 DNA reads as TGCGCCAGCAGGCCGGGGACTAGTAAGGAGACCCAGTACTTC. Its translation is CASRPGTSKETQYF.

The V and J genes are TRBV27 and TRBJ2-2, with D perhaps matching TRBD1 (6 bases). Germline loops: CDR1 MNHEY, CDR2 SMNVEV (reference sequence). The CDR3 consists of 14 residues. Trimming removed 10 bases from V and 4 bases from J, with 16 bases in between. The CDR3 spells CATRDTLSTGELFF. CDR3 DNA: TGTGCCACCCGGGACACCCTGAGCACCGGGGAGCTGTTTTTT.